This TCR beta chain was recovered during a study of shared clonotypes between healthy human individuals. Genomic DNA of every subset was divided equally among multiple immunoSEQ plates. Some clones are missing from TCRdb's copy, which holds only in-frame ones; the method was immunoSEQ multiplex PCR. The table records around 1,000,000 clones, roughly 80% of them present only once. Trimming removed 2 bases from V and 9 bases from J, with 7 bases in between. Per the germline V gene, CDR1 is SGHAT and CDR2 is FQNNGV. This CDR3 comprises 11 residues. Whole-study findings and limits: Memory subsets generally showed lower estimated richness than naive subsets.

Worth noting for this clone: The antigen is undetermined.

This chain links TRBV11-2 with TRBJ2-5, with no clear D. This clonotype was sampled from a man between 18 and 29 years old in good health. Some clones in this sample may be carry-over from other donors' samples. Sequencing was done on a sample of memory CD4+ T cells from PBMCs. This sample's subset: CD45RA-negative fraction. The CDR3 coding sequence is TGTGCCAGCAGCTTAACTTGGGCCCAGTACTTC. This sequence encodes CASSLTWAQYF.